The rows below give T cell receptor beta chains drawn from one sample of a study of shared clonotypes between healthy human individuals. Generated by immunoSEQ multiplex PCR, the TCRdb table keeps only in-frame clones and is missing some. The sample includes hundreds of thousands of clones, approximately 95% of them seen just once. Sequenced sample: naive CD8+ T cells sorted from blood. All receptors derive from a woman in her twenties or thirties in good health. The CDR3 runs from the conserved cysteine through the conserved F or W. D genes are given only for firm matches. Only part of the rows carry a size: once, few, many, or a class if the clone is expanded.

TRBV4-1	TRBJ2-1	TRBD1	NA	CASSQRQGDLYNEQFF	TGCGCCAGCAGCCAGAGACAGGGTGATCTGTACAATGAGCAGTTCTTC
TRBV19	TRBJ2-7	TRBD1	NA	CASSIGQGVSYEQYF	TGTGCCAGTAGTATAGGACAGGGGGTCTCCTACGAGCAGTACTTC
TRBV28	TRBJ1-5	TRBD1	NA	CASSFQGEGSNQPQHF	TGTGCCAGCAGTTTCCAGGGGGAGGGAAGCAATCAGCCCCAGCATTTT
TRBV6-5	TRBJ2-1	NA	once	CASSLGEASNEQFF	TGTGCCAGCAGCCTGGGCGAGGCATCGAATGAGCAGTTCTTC
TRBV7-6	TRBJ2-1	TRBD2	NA	CASSPWTSSYNEQFF	TGTGCCAGCAGCCCTTGGACTAGCTCCTACAATGAGCAGTTCTTC
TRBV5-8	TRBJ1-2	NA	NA	CASSLETLWGYTF	TGTGCCAGCAGCTTGGAAACGCTATGGGGCTACACCTTC
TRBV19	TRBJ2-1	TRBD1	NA	CASSIGTGTYNEQFF	TGTGCCAGTAGTATTGGGACAGGGACATACAATGAGCAGTTCTTC
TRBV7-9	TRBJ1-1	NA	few	CASSFWGTEAFF	TGTGCCAGCAGCTTCTGGGGAACTGAAGCTTTCTTT
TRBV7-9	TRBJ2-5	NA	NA	CASSHREETTQYF	TGTGCCAGCAGCCATAGGGAAGAGACGACCCAGTACTTC
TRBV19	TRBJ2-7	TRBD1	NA	CASSIVTGSHEQYF	TGTGCCAGTAGTATAGTGACAGGGAGCCACGAGCAGTACTTC
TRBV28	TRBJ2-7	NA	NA	CASSGRSYEQYF	TGTGCCAGCTCGGGGCGAAGCTACGAGCAGTACTTC
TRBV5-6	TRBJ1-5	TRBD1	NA	CASSVGTGNQPQHF	TGTGCCAGCAGCGTGGGGACAGGCAATCAGCCCCAGCATTTT
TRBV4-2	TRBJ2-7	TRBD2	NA	CASSQDPPGLADYEQYF	TGTGCCAGCAGCCAAGATCCCCCGGGACTAGCGGACTACGAGCAGTACTTC
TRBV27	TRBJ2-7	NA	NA	CASKQGSEQYF	TGTGCCAGTAAACAGGGAAGCGAGCAGTACTTC
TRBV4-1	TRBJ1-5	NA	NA	CASSQDLGTAQPQHF	TGCGCCAGCAGCCAAGATCTCGGGACGGCTCAGCCCCAGCATTTT
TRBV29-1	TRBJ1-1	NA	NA	CSVAGFLTNTEAFF	TGCAGCGTCGCAGGGTTTCTTACTAACACTGAAGCTTTCTTT
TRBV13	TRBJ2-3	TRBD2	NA	CASSGLTSGKGSDTQYF	TGTGCCAGCAGCGGACTGACTAGCGGGAAAGGTTCAGATACGCAGTATTTT
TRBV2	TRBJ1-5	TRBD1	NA	CASNQRQGNQPQHF	TGTGCCAGCAATCAGAGACAGGGGAATCAGCCCCAGCATTTT
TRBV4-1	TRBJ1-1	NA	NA	CASSQANGLFTEAFF	TGCGCCAGCAGCCAAGCGAACGGCCTATTCACTGAAGCTTTCTTT
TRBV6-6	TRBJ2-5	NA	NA	CASSQPQGAETQYF	TGTGCCAGCAGTCAACCACAGGGTGCGGAGACCCAGTACTTC
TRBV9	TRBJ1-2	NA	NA	CASSEYVHGYTF	TGTGCCAGCAGCGAATACGTACATGGCTACACCTTC
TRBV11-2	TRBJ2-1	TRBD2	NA	CASSPAGLVSLNEQFF	TGTGCCAGCAGCCCCGCGGGACTAGTGTCTCTCAATGAGCAGTTCTTC
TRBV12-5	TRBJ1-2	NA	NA	CASGLAGVTYGYTF	TGTGCTAGTGGTTTGGCAGGGGTTACCTATGGCTACACCTTC
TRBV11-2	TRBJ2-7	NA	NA	CASSTRSRSYEQYF	TGTGCCAGCAGCACTCGATCAAGATCCTACGAGCAGTACTTC
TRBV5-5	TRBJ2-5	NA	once	CASSLNLLSYDVTQYF	TGTGCCAGCAGCTTAAACCTTTTATCTTATGATGTGACCCAGTACTTC
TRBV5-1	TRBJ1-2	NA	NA	CASSLSGQANYGYTF	TGCGCCAGCAGCTTGTCAGGACAAGCTAACTATGGCTACACCTTC
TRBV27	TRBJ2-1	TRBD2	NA	CASSLVGGDEQFF	TGTGCCAGCAGTTTGGTGGGGGGGGATGAGCAGTTCTTC
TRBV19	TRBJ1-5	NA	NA	CASSIDTLLGQPQHF	TGTGCCAGTAGTATAGATACTCTCCTCGGGCAGCCCCAGCATTTT
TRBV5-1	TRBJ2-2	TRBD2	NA	CASSTGLAGVGELFF	TGCGCCAGCAGCACGGGACTAGCGGGAGTCGGGGAGCTGTTTTTT
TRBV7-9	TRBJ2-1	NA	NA	CASSLPSLAEQFF	TGTGCCAGCAGCTTGCCCTCATTAGCTGAGCAGTTCTTC
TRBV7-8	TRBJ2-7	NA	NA	CASSLESVWEQYF	TGTGCCAGCAGCTTAGAGAGCGTCTGGGAGCAGTACTTC
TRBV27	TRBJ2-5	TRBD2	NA	CASSLGLAGPSGETQYF	TGTGCCAGCAGTTTAGGACTAGCGGGCCCAAGCGGAGAGACCCAGTACTTC
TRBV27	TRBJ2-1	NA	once	CASSSDPAGSYNEQFF	TGTGCCAGCAGTTCCGACCCTGCCGGCTCCTACAATGAGCAGTTCTTC
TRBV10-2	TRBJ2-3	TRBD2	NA	CASVLAGGSDTQYF	TGCGCCAGCGTGCTAGCGGGAGGGTCAGATACGCAGTATTTT
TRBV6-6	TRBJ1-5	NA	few	CASSYEAGMDQPQHF	TGTGCCAGCAGTTATGAGGCAGGGATGGATCAGCCCCAGCATTTT
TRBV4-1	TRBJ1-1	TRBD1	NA	CASSFDRGAEAFF	TGCGCCAGCAGCTTTGACAGGGGCGCTGAAGCTTTCTTT
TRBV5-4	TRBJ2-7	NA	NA	CASSPDGYEQYF	TGTGCCAGCAGCCCAGACGGCTACGAGCAGTACTTC
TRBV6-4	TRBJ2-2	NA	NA	CASSESQGSGELFF	TGTGCCAGCAGTGAATCACAGGGTAGCGGGGAGCTGTTTTTT